This T cell receptor (beta chain) was sequenced during a study of identical twins. The study's findings and limits: With beta out-of-frame sequences, excess sharing by twins was weaker. Whereas memory repertoires showed no such difference, abundant cord blood beta clonotypes carried fewer insertions. One should note that invariant MAIT and iNKT cells could partly confound zero-insertion analyses.

This CDR3 comprises 15 residues. V was pared by 7 bases and J by 5 bases, with 18 bases between. Per germline, CDR1 SGHRS and CDR2 YFSETQ. Via MiXCR, TCRdb re-called the 5' RACE reads, giving one row per CDR3 protein. The sample lists some 440,000 distinct CDR3 sequences; roughly 24% were seen once. About this clonotype itself: The antigen is undetermined.

Another study also made use of these data, one on T cells expressing NK-cell markers. As that study records: The study drew TCR beta repertoires from sorted CD3+CD56+NKG2C+, CD3+CD56+NKG2C- and CD3+CD56-NKG2C+ T cells.

The source of this sequence is a woman between 18 and 30 years old in good health. J is TRBJ1-4 and V is TRBV5-1; D perhaps matches TRBD1 (6 bases). The sequenced sample was CD4+ T cells sorted from blood. CDR3 loop: CASSIGTGANEKLFF. Here the CDR3 DNA reads TGCGCCAGCTCCATCGGAACGGGGGCAAATGAAAAACTGTTTTTT.